This TCR beta chain was sequenced for a study of CD8+ T cells in alopecia areata. Following extraction, RNA underwent reverse transcription to cDNA, which served as the sequencing template. The assay was immunoSEQ multiplex PCR, and TCRdb's table has in-frame clones only and misses some. The table lists around 210,000 clones, about three fifths of them singletons. Treatment meaning: oral pan-JAK inhibitor, 5-10 mg twice daily. General study results and limits: Tofacitinib produced a significant decrease in scalp clonality and in expanded CD8+ clones among the top 100. Especially in alopecia totalis/universalis, lesional scalp showed greater clonality than normal scalp did.

CDR1 MNHEY and CDR2 SMNVEV come from the germline V gene (reference sequence). The CDR3 sequence is 14 residues long. The V gene end was trimmed by 5 bases and the J gene end by 12 bases; junction bases not matched to a gene: 9. For this clone: Its specificity is unknown.

This chain joins TRBV27 and TRBJ1-6; 8 bases match TRBD1. Sequencing used CD4+ T cells sorted from blood, obtained at week 4, from a patient treated with tofacitinib. The receptor was derived from a human donor with alopecia areata. The DNA for the CDR3 is TGTGCCAGCAGTCCCCAGGGGGCTTTCAAACCCCTCCACTTT. Protein sequence: CASSPQGAFKPLHF.